The next 26 T cell receptor beta chains were all read from a single sample in a study of technical replicates of blood from a handful of donors. TCRdb's copy holds only in-frame clones and misses some; the assay was immunoSEQ multiplex PCR. The data hold 75,000 to 100,000 clones, with just under 95% observed a single time. What was sequenced was T cells isolated from PBMCs. These receptors were taken from a human donor in good health.

This rearrangement joins TRBV11-3 to TRBJ2-5, with D perhaps TRBD2 (5 bases). This CDR3 is built from 15 residues. Trimming stripped 5 bases from V and 5 bases from J, with 18 bases between. In germline, CDR1 is SGHNT, CDR2 YENEEA. The DNA of the CDR3 is TGTGCCAGCAGCCCCGGTCTTGCCCCGGGGGAGACCCAGTACTTC. Residues: CASSPGLAPGETQYF.

The chain has TRBV7-9 and TRBJ2-5, with 10 bases fitting TRBD2. V trimming: 4 bases; J trimming: 2 bases; junction bases outside the gene matches: 7. The CDR3 length is 16 residues. Germline V gene lookup returns CDR1 SEHNR and CDR2 FQNEAQ (reference sequence). CDR3 nucleotides: TGTGCCAGCAGCTCATTAGCGGGGGGCCGACAAGAGACCCAGTACTTC. Protein sequence: CASSSLAGGRQETQYF. Full variable domain (missing parts from reference TRBV7-9 and TRBJ2-5): DTGVSQNPRHKITKRGQNVTFRCDPISEHNRLYWYRQTLGQGPEFLTYFQNEAQLEKSRLLSDRFSAERPKGSFSTLEIQRTEQGDSAMYLCASSSLAGGRQETQYFGPGTRLLVL.

V and J are TRBV7-2 and TRBJ2-3; D is undetermined. Per the germline V gene, CDR1 is SGHTA and CDR2 is FQGNSA. V was pared by 1 base and J by 0 bases, with 8 bases between. The CDR3 totals 15 residues. CDR3 bases: TGTGCCAGCAGCTTAGGCACAGCTAGCACAGATACGCAGTATTTT. Its translation is CASSLGTASTDTQYF.

This chain joins TRBV6-5 and TRBJ1-1; no reliable D call. The germline V gene encodes CDR1 MNHEY and CDR2 SVGAGI. The V and J ends lost 6 bases and 6 bases respectively, with 14 bases between them. The CDR3 spans 13 residues. CDR3 DNA: TGTGCCAGCAGGGAACAGAGATTATCTGAAGCTTTCTTT. Translated: CASREQRLSEAFF.

V gene TRBV5-1 combines with J gene TRBJ1-6, with 7 bases fitting TRBD1. The CDR3 totals 15 residues. Germline CDR1 and CDR2: SGHRS and YFSETQ. Trimming removed 2 bases from V and 7 bases from J; junction bases left unmatched: 6. The CDR3 is CASSFGDRKNSPLHF. CDR3 sequence (DNA): TGCGCCAGCAGCTTTGGGGACAGAAAAAATTCACCCCTCCACTTT.

This rearrangement joins TRBV11-2 to TRBJ1-2; 9 bases align to TRBD1. The CDR3 has 15 residues. J gave up 7 bases and V 5 bases, and 11 bases lay outside the gene matches. The V gene's germline CDR1 is SGHAT and CDR2 FQNNGV. Here the CDR3 DNA reads TGTGCCAGCAGCCTTTCTGGGACAGGGATCTCTGGCTACACCTTC. Amino acids: CASSLSGTGISGYTF.

This rearrangement joins TRBV28 to TRBJ2-7, with TRBD1 matching 8 bases. Germline CDR1 MDHEN, CDR2 SYDVKM. Trimming cost V 6 bases and J 3 bases; bases outside gene matches: 7. The CDR3 has 14 amino acids. This CDR3 reads CASRKDRADYEQYF. CDR3 sequence (DNA): TGTGCCAGCAGAAAGGACAGGGCGGACTACGAGCAGTACTTC.

The rearrangement uses TRBV4-1 and TRBJ2-3, with TRBD2 matching 9 bases. Per the germline V gene, CDR1 is MGHRA and CDR2 is YSYEKL. The CDR3 length is 14 residues. The junction had 3 bases not matched to a gene; V was cut back by 4 bases and J by 4 bases. CDR3 nucleotide sequence: TGCGCCAGCAGCCGGGGCGGGGGGGCAGATACGCAGTATTTT. It encodes CASSRGGGADTQYF.

This chain joins TRBV6-6 and TRBJ2-7, with a tentative D call TRBD2 (6 bases). The CDR3 contains 15 residues. Germline CDR1 reads MNHNY; CDR2 reads SVGAGI (reference sequence). V was trimmed by 6 bases and J by 3 bases, leaving 18 bases between them. The CDR3 region is CASSESGTGFYEQYF. DNA for the CDR3: TGTGCCAGCAGCGAATCCGGGACTGGATTCTACGAGCAGTACTTC.

This chain joins TRBV28 and TRBJ2-7, with TRBD2 identical over 12 bases. The germline V gene has CDR1 MDHEN and CDR2 SYDVKM. V lost 5 bases, J lost 2 bases, and 4 bases stayed unmatched. The CDR3 contains 15 residues. The CDR3 here is CASSTSSGGAYEQYF. The CDR3 DNA reads as TGTGCCAGCAGTACCTCTAGCGGGGGGGCCTACGAGCAGTACTTC.

This chain's CDR3 is CASRSGDSKTEAFF. In DNA, the CDR3 is TGTGCCAGCAGATCAGGGGACAGCAAGACAGAAGCTTTCTTT. J is TRBJ1-1 and V is TRBV6-6, with 7 bases lining up with TRBD1. This CDR3 spans 14 amino acids. CDR1 and CDR2 (germline): MNHNY, SVGAGI (reference sequence). V was clipped by 6 bases and J by 8 bases; unmatched bases: 12.

The rearrangement joins TRBV7-9 to TRBJ1-1; TRBD1 is a possible D gene (5 bases). Germline V gene data show CDR1 as SEHNR and CDR2 as FQNEAQ (reference sequence). The CDR3 length is 14 residues. The V end was cut by 1 base, the J end by 7 bases, with 13 bases between. This CDR3 reads CASSLGTTILEAFF. The CDR3 bases are TGTGCCAGCAGCTTAGGGACAACTATCCTTGAAGCTTTCTTT.

V and J are TRBV4-2 and TRBJ2-7, with 15 bases that match TRBD2. Per germline, CDR1 LGHNA and CDR2 YNFKEQ. The V segment lost 4 bases and the J segment 2 bases; nucleotides outside the gene matches: 6. This CDR3 has 17 residues. CDR3 coding DNA: TGTGCCAGCAGCCCGGGACTAGCGGGAGGAACGACCTACGAGCAGTACTTC. It yields the protein CASSPGLAGGTTYEQYF.

This chain joins TRBV28 and TRBJ2-3, with 7 bases aligning to TRBD1. Trimming cost V 5 bases and J 3 bases; bases outside gene matches: 11. This CDR3 has 16 residues. Germline CDR1 and CDR2: MDHEN and SYDVKM. CDR3 amino acids: CASSPGRGLWTDTQYF. For the CDR3, the DNA is TGTGCCAGCAGTCCGGGCAGGGGGTTGTGGACAGATACGCAGTATTTT.

The J gene is TRBJ2-1, the V gene TRBV27; 13 bases map to TRBD2. The CDR3 is 18 residues long. CDR1 and CDR2 from the germline V gene are MNHEY and SMNVEV (reference sequence). The J segment lost 4 bases and the V segment lost 6 bases, leaving 12 bases of the junction unmatched. For the CDR3, the DNA is TGTGCCAGCAGAATGGGACTAGCGGGAAGGAGGGGGTACAATGAGCAGTTCTTC. Protein: CASRMGLAGRRGYNEQFF.

V and J are TRBV5-4 and TRBJ2-1, with 10 bases lining up with TRBD1. Germline assignment: CDR1 SGHNT and CDR2 YYREEE (reference sequence). The CDR3 sequence is 15 residues long. Trimming removed 4 bases from V and 3 bases from J; junction bases left unmatched: 4. The CDR3 coding sequence is TGTGCCAGCAGCACCGGACAGGGGGTCTACAATGAGCAGTTCTTC. This translates into CASSTGQGVYNEQFF.

V and J are TRBV6-1 and TRBJ1-2; 8 bases agree with TRBD1. Trimming cost V 6 bases and J 4 bases; bases outside gene matches: 10. CDR3 length: 15 residues. Per the germline V gene, CDR1 is MNHNS and CDR2 is SASEGT. In nucleotides, the CDR3 is TGTGCCAGCAGACTACCGGGACAGGCAATCTATGGCTACACCTTC. Translating it yields CASRLPGQAIYGYTF.

This clone was counted once. Here the CDR3 reads CASRVTPGQGTLNEKLFF. The CDR3 bases are TGCGCCAGCCGCGTCACACCGGGACAGGGTACCCTTAATGAAAAACTGTTTTTT. The V and J genes are TRBV5-1 and TRBJ1-4; 9 nucleotides agree with TRBD1. Looked up from germline, CDR1 is SGHRS and CDR2 is YFSETQ. V gave up 7 bases and J gave up 4 bases; unmatched junction bases: 17. The CDR3 spans 18 residues.

The CDR3 region has the DNA TGTGCCAGCAGACATGGACAGTCGTATAATTCACCCCTCCACTTT. It yields the protein CASRHGQSYNSPLHF. The V and J genes are TRBV6-5 and TRBJ1-6; possibly TRBD1 for D (6 bases). Per germline, CDR1 MNHEY and CDR2 SVGAGI. The CDR3 has 15 amino acids. V was clipped by 6 bases and J by 4 bases, with 13 bases between them.

The chain recombines TRBV19 with TRBJ1-1, with D maybe TRBD1 (5 bases). The CDR3 runs to 14 residues. CDR1 LNHDA and CDR2 SQIVND come from the germline V gene (reference sequence). Trimming took 1 base from V and 6 from J, leaving 12 bases between them. The CDR3 region is CASSIGPGGAEAFF. The CDR3 DNA follows: TGTGCCAGTAGTATAGGGCCCGGAGGGGCTGAAGCTTTCTTT.

This chain connects TRBV6-1 to TRBJ2-5; D remains ambiguous. The CDR3 has 16 amino acids. Trimming cost V 2 bases and J 2 bases, with 15 bases left between them. The germline CDR1 and CDR2 sequences are MNHNS and SASEGT. As DNA, the CDR3 is TGTGCCAGCAGTGAACTTGATTCCACAGATCAAGAGACCCAGTACTTC. Translating gives CASSELDSTDQETQYF.

V and J are TRBV12-2 and TRBJ1-5; TRBD1, the table's D call, was not compared with the DNA. TRBV12-2 is recorded as a pseudogene. There are 17 residues in the CDR3. The CDR3 nucleotides are TGTGCAAGTCGCTTAGTAGACACTCGGTATAGCAATCAGCCCCAGCATTTT. Protein sequence: CASRLVDTRYSNQPQHF.

The chain couples TRBV10-1 to TRBJ2-5; 11 nucleotides agree with TRBD1. The CDR3 length is 15 residues. With V trimmed by 2 bases and J by 5 bases, 4 bases remained unmatched. CDR1 and CDR2 (germline): WNHNN, SYGVQD (reference sequence). The CDR3 loop reads CASSEDRTGGETQYF. Here the CDR3 DNA reads TGCGCCAGCAGTGAGGACAGGACAGGGGGCGAGACCCAGTACTTC.

The rearrangement links TRBV19 to TRBJ1-3; 7 nucleotides match TRBD1. Losses at the gene ends were 9 bases for V and 1 base for J; bases not matched to a gene: 9. CDR3 length equals 15 residues. Germline loops: CDR1 LNHDA, CDR2 SQIVND (reference sequence). CDR3 region: CASDDPGGSGNTIYF. DNA for the CDR3: TGTGCCAGCGATGACCCAGGGGGGTCTGGAAACACCATATATTTT. Together with reference TRBV19 and TRBJ1-3, the CDR3 gives the full variable domain: DGGITQSPKYLFRKEGQNVTLSCEQNLNHDAMYWYRQDPGQGLRLIYYSQIVNDFQKGDIAEGYSVSREKKESFPLTVTSAQKNPTAFYLCASDDPGGSGNTIYFGEGSWLTVV.

V gene TRBV30 combines with J gene TRBJ1-2; D gene unclear. Trimming removed 0 bases at V and 8 bases at J, with 10 bases between. The CDR3 has 12 residues. Per germline, CDR1 GTSNPN and CDR2 SVGIG (reference sequence). CDR3 residues: CAWSVTYQGYTF. The DNA for the CDR3 is TGTGCCTGGAGTGTAACTTATCAAGGCTACACCTTC. Full variable domain (rest looked up from reference TRBV30 and TRBJ1-2): SQTIHQWPATLVQPVGSPLSLECTVEGTSNPNLYWYRQAAGRGLQLLFYSVGIGQISSEVPQNLSASRPQDRQFILSSKKLLLSDSGFYLCAWSVTYQGYTFGSGTRLTVV.

This chain links TRBV5-6 with TRBJ2-3, with 9 bases identical to TRBD2. The CDR3 contains 14 residues. Germline V gene sequence: CDR1 SGHDT, CDR2 YYEEEE. V lost 2 bases, J lost 5 bases, and 3 bases stayed unmatched. The CDR3 bases are TGTGCCAGCAGCTTAGTACTAGCGGGAGATACGCAGTATTTT. As protein: CASSLVLAGDTQYF.